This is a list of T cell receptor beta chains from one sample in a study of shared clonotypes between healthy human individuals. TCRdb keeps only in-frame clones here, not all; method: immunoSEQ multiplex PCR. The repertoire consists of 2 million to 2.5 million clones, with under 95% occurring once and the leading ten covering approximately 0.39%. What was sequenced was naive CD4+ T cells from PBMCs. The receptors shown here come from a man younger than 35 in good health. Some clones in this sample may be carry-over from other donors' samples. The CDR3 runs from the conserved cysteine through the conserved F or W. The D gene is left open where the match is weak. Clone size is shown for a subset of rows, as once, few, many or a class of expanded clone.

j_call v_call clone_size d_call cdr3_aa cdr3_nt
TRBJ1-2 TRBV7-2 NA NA CASSGGSTALYGYTF TGTGCCAGCAGTGGGGGCTCCACGGCCCTCTATGGCTACACCTTC
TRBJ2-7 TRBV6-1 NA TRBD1 CASSSGQVTYEQYF TGTGCCAGCAGTTCAGGACAGGTCACCTACGAGCAGTACTTC
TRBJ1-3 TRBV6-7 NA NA CASGRGPDSGNTIYF TGTGCCAGCGGTCGCGGACCAGACTCTGGAAACACCATATATTTT
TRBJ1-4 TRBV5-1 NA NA CASSEAGTSGEKLFF TGCGCCAGCAGCGAGGCAGGGACGTCTGGTGAAAAACTGTTTTTT
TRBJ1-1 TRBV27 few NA CASSVQSNTEAFF TGTGCCAGCAGCGTTCAGAGCAACACTGAAGCTTTCTTT
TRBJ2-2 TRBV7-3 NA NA CASSRSATGELFF TGTGCCAGCAGCCGCTCCGCCACCGGGGAGCTGTTTTTT
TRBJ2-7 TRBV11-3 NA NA CASSVGPGVTYEQYF TGTGCCAGCAGCGTTGGACCCGGGGTTACCTACGAGCAGTACTTC
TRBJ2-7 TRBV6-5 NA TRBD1 CASSYSTGGSYEQYF TGTGCCAGCAGTTACTCGACAGGGGGGAGCTACGAGCAGTACTTC
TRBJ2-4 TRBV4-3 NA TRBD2 CASSHAGEPLAKNIQYF TGCGCCAGCAGCCATGCGGGGGAGCCCCTAGCCAAAAACATTCAGTACTTC
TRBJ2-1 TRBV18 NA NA CASSPLSGPYNEQFF TGTGCCAGCTCACCACTGAGCGGCCCCTACAATGAGCAGTTCTTC
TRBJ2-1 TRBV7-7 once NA CASSLGVSAEQFF TGTGCCAGCAGCTTAGGGGTCTCTGCTGAGCAGTTCTTC
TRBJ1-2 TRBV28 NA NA CASRLKGDGYTF TGTGCCAGCCGCCTTAAAGGGGACGGCTACACCTTC
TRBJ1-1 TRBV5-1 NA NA CASNPDGNTEAFF TGCGCCAGCAACCCAGACGGGAACACTGAAGCTTTCTTT
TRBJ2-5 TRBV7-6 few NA CASSLSETQYF TGTGCCAGCAGCTTATCGGAGACCCAGTACTTC
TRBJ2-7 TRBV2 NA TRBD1 CARQGASSYEQYF TGTGCCAGACAGGGGGCGTCCTCCTACGAGCAGTACTTC
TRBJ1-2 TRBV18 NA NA CASSPSGVSGYTF TGTGCCAGCTCACCTTCAGGAGTATCTGGCTACACCTTC
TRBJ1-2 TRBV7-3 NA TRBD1 CASSFDRGRPATF TGTGCCAGCAGTTTTGACAGGGGTAGACCCGCAACCTTC
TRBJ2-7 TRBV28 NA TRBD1 CASKRPSGGQAYEQYF TGTGCCAGCAAAAGGCCCTCCGGGGGACAGGCCTACGAGCAGTACTTC
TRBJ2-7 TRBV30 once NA CAWMGVYEQYF TGTGCCTGGATGGGCGTCTACGAGCAGTACTTC
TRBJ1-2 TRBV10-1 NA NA CASSEYLPGNYGYTF TGCGCCAGCAGTGAGTATCTCCCGGGGAACTATGGCTACACCTTC
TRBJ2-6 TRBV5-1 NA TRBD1 CASSPGTGGTGANVLTF TGCGCCAGCAGCCCCGGGACAGGGGGTACGGGGGCCAACGTCCTGACTTTC
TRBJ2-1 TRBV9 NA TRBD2 CASSGNQRDLFF TGTGCCAGCAGCGGGAACCAGCGGGATTTATTCTTC
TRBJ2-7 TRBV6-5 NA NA CASSRRKGHEQYF TGTGCCAGCAGTAGACGGAAGGGGCACGAGCAGTACTTC
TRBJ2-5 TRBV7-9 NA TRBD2 CAGSLAAQETQYF TGTGCCGGATCACTAGCGGCTCAAGAGACCCAGTACTTC
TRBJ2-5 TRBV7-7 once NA CASSPGSQETQYF TGTGCCAGCAGCCCCGGGTCTCAAGAGACCCAGTACTTC